These 22 T cell receptor beta chains share one sample of origin, sequenced in a study of T-cell memory formation after mild COVID-19. Each CDR3 protein is one row after TCRdb ran MiXCR on the 5' RACE reads. This sample has fewer than 150,000 distinct CDR3 sequences, with 13% to 15% found just once. The source material was PBMCs or a T cell subset sorted from them (not recorded which). The receptors derive from an adult woman who had mild COVID-19 (a few samples of this study predate the infection). Cell type and time point are not known.

This clonotype has just a few counts. This chain connects TRBV5-4 to TRBJ2-7; 11 nucleotides align to TRBD1. V dropped 2 bases and J dropped 0; count of bases not matched to a gene: 1. CDR3 size: 15 residues. Germline loops: CDR1 SGHNT, CDR2 YYREEE (reference sequence). Written as DNA, the CDR3 is TGTGCCAGCAGCTTAGGGACAGGGGGCTCCTACGAGCAGTACTTC. This gives the protein CASSLGTGGSYEQYF.

This clonotype has more than one count but fewer than ten. The J gene is TRBJ1-1, the V gene TRBV7-6; no firm D call. In germline, CDR1 is SGHVS, CDR2 FNYEAQ. Trimming stripped 1 base from V and 1 base from J, with 7 bases between. The CDR3 consists of 14 residues. The CDR3 coding sequence is TGTGCCAGCAGCTTAGGCAAGGGGAACACTGAAGCTTTCTTT. This encodes CASSLGKGNTEAFF. Combining the CDR3 with reference TRBV7-6 and TRBJ1-1 gives the whole variable domain GAGVSQSPRYKVTKRGQDVALRCDPISGHVSLYWYRQALGQGPEFLTYFNYEAQQDKSGLPNDRFSAERPEGSISTLTIQRTEQRDSAMYRCASSLGKGNTEAFFGQGTRLTVV.

In this sample, this clonotype turned up a few times. The gene calls are TRBV5-1 and TRBJ2-7; 7 bases match TRBD2. V was pared by 1 base and J by 0 bases, with 4 bases of the junction left unmatched. The CDR3 length is 15 residues. The V gene's germline CDR1 is SGHRS and CDR2 YFSETQ. The CDR3 DNA follows: TGCGCCAGCAGCTTGACTAGCGCCAGCTCCTACGAGCAGTACTTC. This sequence encodes CASSLTSASSYEQYF.

The chain joins TRBV4-1 to TRBJ2-7, with 8 bases that match TRBD1. V gave up 0 bases and J gave up 3 bases; unmatched junction bases: 1. Germline assignment: CDR1 MGHRA and CDR2 YSYEKL. This CDR3 comprises 14 residues. The CDR3 spells CASSQDGQGYEQYF. For the CDR3, the DNA is TGCGCCAGCAGCCAAGATGGACAGGGCTACGAGCAGTACTTC.

The chain links TRBV7-9 to TRBJ2-5; 12 positions agree with TRBD1. This CDR3 contains 23 residues. In germline, CDR1 is SEHNR, CDR2 FQNEAQ (reference sequence). V dropped 3 bases and J dropped 1; count of bases not matched to a gene: 24. CDR3 in DNA: TGTGCCAGCAGCTTGATTATGCTTACGCCCGGGACAGGGGGCCTTAAGGGCCAAGAGACCCAGTACTTC. The encoded protein is CASSLIMLTPGTGGLKGQETQYF.

Many counts were recorded for this clonotype. V and J are TRBV12-3 or TRBV12-4 and TRBJ2-7, with D unclear. The CDR3 totals 13 residues. V was trimmed by 5 bases and J by 4 bases, leaving 12 bases between them. CDR3 sequence reads: CASSLWSAYEQYF. In DNA form, the CDR3 reads TGTGCCAGCAGTCTGTGGAGCGCTTACGAGCAGTACTTC.

The J gene is TRBJ2-1, the V gene TRBV27; no firm D call. Trimming shortened V by 6 bases and J by 0 bases, and 12 bases separated the two germline ends. The germline CDR1 and CDR2 sequences are MNHEY and SMNVEV (reference sequence). The CDR3 is 15 residues long. CDR3 amino acids: CASSRLPLSYNEQFF. As DNA, the CDR3 is TGTGCCAGCAGCCGTCTCCCCCTCTCCTACAATGAGCAGTTCTTC.

The table lists this clonotype with a few counts. The chain joins TRBV27 to TRBJ2-1; 8 bases align to TRBD2. Germline V gives CDR1 MNHEY, CDR2 SMNVEV (reference sequence). There are 17 residues in the CDR3. With 5 bases clipped from V and 3 bases from J, the junction kept 12 bases outside the gene matches. The CDR3 nucleotides read TGTGCCAGCAGTCCTACGGGGAGCGGGAGCCTCTACAATGAGCAGTTCTTC. Residues: CASSPTGSGSLYNEQFF.

This clonotype was found a few times. The chain employs TRBV29-1 and TRBJ2-3; 7 bases line up with TRBD1. The CDR3 covers 11 residues. Trimming removed 7 bases from V and 10 bases from J; junction bases left unmatched: 8. CDR1 SQVTM and CDR2 ANQGSEA come from the germline V gene. CDR3 loop: CSAEQGSAQYF. The CDR3 bases are TGCAGCGCGGAACAGGGGTCCGCGCAGTATTTT.

Only a few counts were recorded for this clonotype. V gene TRBV20-1 combines with J gene TRBJ2-7, with 7 bases lining up with TRBD2. Trimming at V came to 5 bases and at J to 3 bases, leaving 7 bases not matched to a gene. There are 13 residues in the CDR3. Germline lookup yields CDR1 DFQATT and CDR2 SNEGSKA (reference sequence). CDR3 nucleotide sequence: TGCAGTGCTCAGCGGGGTTTTAACTACGAGCAGTACTTC. Translation gives CSAQRGFNYEQYF.

This clonotype was seen at least ten times. The genes are TRBV20-1 and TRBJ1-5, with 9 bases that match TRBD1. Trimming took 6 bases from V and 4 from J; bases not matched to a gene: 13. The V gene's germline CDR1 is DFQATT and CDR2 SNEGSKA (reference sequence). The CDR3 is 16 amino acids. The CDR3 sequence is CSALYAGDRENQPQHF. The CDR3 DNA follows: TGCAGTGCCCTCTACGCTGGGGACAGGGAAAATCAGCCCCAGCATTTT.

The chain joins TRBV20-1 to TRBJ2-3, with D perhaps matching TRBD2 (6 bases). This CDR3 spans 14 amino acids. Germline CDR1 DFQATT, CDR2 SNEGSKA (reference sequence). CDR3 loop: CRPPWGVHTDTQYF. CDR3 bases: TGCAGGCCTCCGTGGGGGGTACACACAGATACGCAGTATTTT.

This clonotype was observed a few times. The rearrangement uses TRBV27 and TRBJ1-2; 8 nucleotides match TRBD1. The ends lost 2 bases at V and 4 bases at J; junction bases unmatched: 9. The CDR3 is made up of 16 amino acids. The germline gives CDR1 MNHEY, CDR2 SMNVEV (reference sequence). The CDR3 sequence: CASSLQGQASGYGYTF. In DNA, the CDR3 is TGTGCCAGCAGTTTACAGGGACAGGCGTCGGGCTATGGCTACACCTTC.

Ten or more counts support this clonotype. This rearrangement joins TRBV12-3 or TRBV12-4 to TRBJ2-1, with 8 bases that match TRBD1. Losses at the gene ends were 6 bases for V and 9 bases for J; bases not matched to a gene: 13. CDR3 length: 15 amino acids. CDR3 protein: CASSPVTDRDGEQFF. The DNA for the CDR3 is TGTGCCAGCAGCCCAGTGACGGACAGGGACGGTGAGCAGTTCTTC.

A few counts support this clonotype. The chain employs TRBV24-1 and TRBJ2-1, with TRBD1 matching 7 bases. After removal of 5 bases from V and 6 bases from J, the junction contained 9 bases not matched to a gene. In germline, CDR1 is KGHDR, CDR2 SFDVKD. The CDR3 is 15 residues long. This chain's CDR3 is CATSALGDSLNEQFF. The CDR3 bases are TGTGCCACCAGTGCGTTGGGGGACAGCCTCAATGAGCAGTTCTTC.

The V call is TRBV30, the J call TRBJ1-4; possibly TRBD1 for D (6 bases). V was pared by 2 bases and J by 8 bases, with 12 bases between. The CDR3 is 13 residues long. Germline values: CDR1 GTSNPN, CDR2 SVGIG (reference sequence). The CDR3, as DNA: TGTGCCTGGAGTATAGGGGGAGGCGAAAAACTGTTTTTT. Its protein is CAWSIGGGEKLFF.

The rearrangement links TRBV5-1 to TRBJ2-7, with TRBD1 matching over 8 bases. This CDR3 is 14 amino acids long. The V gene's germline CDR1 is SGHRS and CDR2 YFSETQ. J lost 5 bases, V lost 4 bases, and 8 bases had no gene match. The CDR3 DNA reads TGCGCCAGCAGCCCCGGACAGGGATCTGACGAGCAGTACTTC. Its translation is CASSPGQGSDEQYF.

This clonotype has just a few counts. The CDR3 here is CAISVLRGGQQGINYGYTF. In DNA form, the CDR3 reads TGTGCCATCAGTGTTTTAAGGGGAGGACAGCAGGGGATAAACTATGGCTACACCTTC. The rearrangement links TRBV10-3 to TRBJ1-2, with D possibly TRBD1 on 6 matching bases. This CDR3 is 19 amino acids long. Germline CDR1 is ENHRY and CDR2 is SYGVKD. Trimming took 4 bases from V and 2 from J, leaving 26 bases between them.

The rearrangement links TRBV4-2 to TRBJ2-3, with a possible D match to TRBD2 (6 bases). This CDR3 comprises 17 residues. Trimming took 1 base from V and 0 from J, leaving 14 bases between them. Germline lookup yields CDR1 LGHNA and CDR2 YNFKEQ. CDR3 in amino acids: CASSQGPGLRSTDTQYF. CDR3 nucleotides: TGTGCCAGCAGCCAAGGACCGGGACTCCGGAGCACAGATACGCAGTATTTT.

In this sample, this clonotype turned up a few times. The chain couples TRBV7-3 to TRBJ2-1; TRBD2 aligns across 10 bases. Germline V CDR1 and CDR2: SGHTA, FQGTGA. This CDR3 comprises 15 residues. The J segment lost 4 bases and the V segment lost 5 bases, leaving 5 bases of the junction unmatched. CDR3 amino acids: CASSQGLARYNEQFF. CDR3 nucleotide sequence: TGTGCCAGCAGCCAGGGACTAGCGAGGTACAATGAGCAGTTCTTC.

The rearrangement links TRBV27 to TRBJ2-7, with D tentatively TRBD2 (6 bases). Germline V lookup: CDR1 MNHEY, CDR2 SMNVEV (reference sequence). V shed 5 bases and J shed 0 bases, with 17 bases lying between them. The length of the CDR3 is 16 residues. CDR3 in DNA: TGTGCCAGCAGTCCCGCGGGTTTAGCGGCCTCCTACGAGCAGTACTTC. It yields the protein CASSPAGLAASYEQYF.

The rearrangement uses TRBV7-9 and TRBJ2-1, with 7 bases fitting TRBD1. This CDR3 contains 15 residues. The V gene end was trimmed by 5 bases and the J gene end by 3 bases; junction bases not matched to a gene: 7. Germline values: CDR1 SEHNR, CDR2 FQNEAQ (reference sequence). The CDR3, as DNA: TGTGCCAGCAGCCCCCAAGGACAGGTCTACAATGAGCAGTTCTTC. Encoded protein: CASSPQGQVYNEQFF.